Below, 30 T cell receptor beta chains from the same sample are listed, as sequenced in a study of blood T cell repertoires in COVID-19. Produced via immunoSEQ multiplex PCR; TCRdb's table is partial and in-frame only. This table has 400,000 or so clones, around 91% appearing once. Input material: PBMCs or T cells enriched from blood (not recorded which). These receptors all stem from a man in his thirties or forties who had recovered from COVID-19.

The chain employs TRBV28 and TRBJ2-5; TRBD2 is a possible D gene (7 bases). Per germline, CDR1 MDHEN and CDR2 SYDVKM. The CDR3 totals 13 residues. Trimming shortened V by 4 bases and J by 5 bases, and 11 bases separated the two germline ends. CDR3 bases: TGTGCCAGCAGTTCACAGGGAGGGGAGACCCAGTACTTC. Translated, it gives CASSSQGGETQYF.

The chain is built from TRBV19 and TRBJ2-7; 11 bases map to TRBD1. With V trimmed by 6 bases and J by 2 bases, 12 bases remained unmatched. This CDR3 is built from 17 residues. The germline V gene encodes CDR1 LNHDA and CDR2 SQIVND (reference sequence). CDR3 sequence (DNA): TGTGCCAGTAGCCATATAATGGGGACAGGGGGTACCTACGAGCAGTACTTC. Translation: CASSHIMGTGGTYEQYF.

The rearrangement joins TRBV28 to TRBJ1-5; 7 bases map to TRBD1. V lost 6 bases, J lost 3 bases, and 11 bases stayed unmatched. The CDR3 runs 16 residues. Germline V gives CDR1 MDHEN, CDR2 SYDVKM. CDR3 region: CASSPGTGDFNQPQHF. The CDR3 DNA follows: TGTGCCAGCAGCCCGGGCACAGGGGATTTCAATCAGCCCCAGCATTTT.

The chain carries TRBV3-1 (or the pseudogene TRBV3-2) and TRBJ2-1, with D unclear. Looked up from germline, CDR1 is LGHDT and CDR2 is YNNKEL (reference sequence). V was shortened by 0 bases and J by 2 bases, with 8 bases between the two germline ends. This CDR3 region has 15 residues. CDR3 protein: CASSQDNIPYNEQFF. In nucleotides, the CDR3 is TGTGCCAGCAGCCAAGATAACATCCCCTACAATGAGCAGTTCTTC.

The chain combines TRBV10-1 with TRBJ2-7, with D possibly being TRBD1 (6 bases). The CDR3 is 14 amino acids. The germline CDR1 and CDR2 sequences are WNHNN and SYGVQD (reference sequence). Trimming pared 2 bases from V and 8 bases from J, leaving 16 bases between. The CDR3 nucleotides read TGCGCCAGCAGTGAGCGGGACACGCACCGCAAGCAGTACTTC. Translating it yields CASSERDTHRKQYF.

The CDR3, as DNA: TGTGCCAGCAGCGTAGGAGGAGGCAATCAGCCCCAGCATTTT. Its protein product is CASSVGGGNQPQHF. The chain carries TRBV9 and TRBJ1-5; D gene unclear. The V end lost 0 bases, the J end lost 2 bases, and 6 bases lay between the germline ends. Germline values: CDR1 SGDLS, CDR2 YYNGEE. This CDR3 region has 14 residues. The variable domain in full, with the rest retrieved from reference TRBV9 and TRBJ1-5, is DSGVTQTPKHLITATGQRVTLRCSPRSGDLSVYWYQQSLDQGLQFLIQYYNGEERAKGNILERFSAQQFPDLHSELNLSSLELGDSALYFCASSVGGGNQPQHFGDGTRLSIL.

The chain recombines TRBV12-3 or TRBV12-4 with TRBJ2-7, with D possibly being TRBD2 (6 bases). The CDR3 runs 13 residues. V gave up 6 bases and J gave up 3 bases, with 12 bases separating them. CDR3 residues: CASRTPTSYEQYF. The CDR3 DNA is TGTGCCAGCAGAACCCCGACTAGCTACGAGCAGTACTTC.

The V gene is TRBV7-2, the J gene TRBJ1-4, with TRBD1 matching over 7 bases. The CDR3 extends over 14 amino acids. Germline values: CDR1 SGHTA, CDR2 FQGNSA. Losses at the gene ends were 4 bases for V and 7 bases for J; bases not matched to a gene: 6. The CDR3 DNA reads TGTGCCAGCAGCTCGCGACAGGGCGGTGAAAAACTGTTTTTT. Amino acid sequence: CASSSRQGGEKLFF.

The V gene is TRBV7-2, the J gene TRBJ1-2, with 10 positions matching TRBD1. This CDR3 has 13 amino acids. From germline, CDR1 is SGHTA and CDR2 FQGNSA. After removal of 4 bases from V and 7 bases from J, the junction contained 3 bases not matched to a gene. This CDR3 reads CASSSDRGRGYTF. The CDR3 bases are TGTGCCAGCAGCTCCGACAGGGGGCGTGGCTACACCTTC.

The chain has TRBV6-5 and TRBJ2-7, with 7 bases lining up with TRBD2. With V trimmed by 6 bases and J by 8 bases, 10 bases remained unmatched. Per the germline V gene, CDR1 is MNHEY and CDR2 is SVGAGI. This CDR3 contains 13 residues. The DNA for the CDR3 is TGTGCCAGCAGCCGCCCGAGCGGGGATAAGCAGTACTTC. Its translation is CASSRPSGDKQYF.

The chain combines TRBV27 with TRBJ2-3; 10 nucleotides align to TRBD2. The CDR3 is made up of 17 amino acids. Germline CDR1 is MNHEY and CDR2 is SMNVEV (reference sequence). Trimming removed 5 bases from V and 3 bases from J; junction bases left unmatched: 11. DNA for the CDR3: TGTGCCAGCAGTGCAACCGCGGGACTAGCGCTTACAGATACGCAGTATTTT. Translated: CASSATAGLALTDTQYF.

The chain uses TRBV27 and TRBJ2-5; TRBD1 matches at 11 bases. The V and J ends lost 2 bases and 3 bases, in that order; junction bases with no gene match: 11. The CDR3 length is 18 residues. Germline CDR1 reads MNHEY; CDR2 reads SMNVEV (reference sequence). CDR3: CASSLGTGGLSLKETQYF. In DNA, the CDR3 is TGTGCCAGCAGTTTAGGGACAGGGGGTTTAAGTCTCAAAGAGACCCAGTACTTC.

The sample holds a few counts of this clone. This sequence joins TRBV18 and TRBJ1-5, with 8 bases lining up with TRBD1. V lost 6 bases, J lost 7 bases, and 11 bases stayed unmatched. This CDR3 is built from 15 residues. Germline V gene data show CDR1 as KGHSH and CDR2 as LQKENI. CDR3 loop: CASSTGQGWGQPQHF. The CDR3 coding sequence is TGTGCCAGCTCGACCGGACAGGGTTGGGGGCAGCCCCAGCATTTT. Filled out from reference TRBV18 and TRBJ1-5, the complete variable domain reads NAGVMQNPRHLVRRRGQEARLRCSPMKGHSHVYWYRQLPEEGLKFMVYLQKENIIDESGMPKERFSAEFPKEGPSILRIQQVVRGDSAAYFCASSTGQGWGQPQHFGDGTRLSIL.

V is TRBV3-1 (or the pseudogene TRBV3-2) and J is TRBJ2-7; the match to TRBD2 covers 9 bases. From germline, CDR1 is LGHDT and CDR2 YNNKEL (reference sequence). V lost 5 bases, J lost 11 bases, and 10 bases stayed unmatched. This CDR3 region has 13 residues. CDR3 protein: CASSFPRGTSKYF. Here the CDR3 DNA reads TGTGCCAGCAGCTTCCCGCGGGGGACTAGCAAGTACTTC.

The rearrangement joins TRBV4-1 to TRBJ2-5; D possibly corresponds to TRBD1 (6 bases). There are 15 residues in the CDR3. V lost 4 bases to trimming and J lost 0 bases, with 12 bases between them. From germline, CDR1 is MGHRA and CDR2 YSYEKL. CDR3 residues: CASSRGTTYQETQYF. CDR3 in DNA: TGCGCCAGCAGCCGAGGGACAACGTACCAAGAGACCCAGTACTTC.

The count of this clone is one. This chain connects TRBV25-1 to TRBJ2-1; TRBD2 aligns across 8 bases. The CDR3 extends over 17 amino acids. Trimming took 6 bases from V and 7 from J; bases not matched to a gene: 17. Germline V lookup: CDR1 MGHDK, CDR2 SYGVNS. The CDR3 loop is CASRWTKSGGQGNEQFF. CDR3 coding DNA: TGTGCCAGCAGATGGACCAAATCGGGAGGGCAGGGAAATGAGCAGTTCTTC.

This chain uses TRBV10-3 with TRBJ1-1, with D maybe TRBD1 (5 bases). The CDR3 runs 18 residues. The V and J ends lost 2 bases and 3 bases respectively, with 22 bases between them. The germline gives CDR1 ENHRY, CDR2 SYGVKD. The CDR3 DNA is TGTGCCATCAGTGAGCCCAGGGTGACCTCTTCCCCGTACACTGAAGCTTTCTTT. Translated, it gives CAISEPRVTSSPYTEAFF.

V gene TRBV5-6 combines with J gene TRBJ1-2; D not resolved. V lost 5 bases and J lost 4, with 18 bases in between. CDR1 SGHDT and CDR2 YYEEEE come from the germline V gene. The CDR3 is made up of 15 amino acids. The CDR3 bases are TGTGCCAGCAGACCCTGGATGAGGGATGGCTATGGCTACACCTTC. Its protein product is CASRPWMRDGYGYTF.

The genes are TRBV29-1 and TRBJ1-1; perhaps TRBD1 as D (6 bases). Trimming removed 7 bases at V and 5 bases at J, with 14 bases between. The CDR3 length is 12 residues. Germline CDR1 and CDR2: SQVTM and ANQGSEA. Here the CDR3 reads CSERGGFTEAFF. DNA for the CDR3: TGCAGCGAAAGAGGGGGTTTTACTGAAGCTTTCTTT. The full variable domain, its missing parts supplied by reference TRBV29-1 and TRBJ1-1, is SAVISQKPSRDICQRGTSLTIQCQVDSQVTMMFWYRQQPGQSLTLIATANQGSEATYESGFVIDKFPISRPNLTFSTLTVSNMSPEDSSIYLCSERGGFTEAFFGQGTRLTVV.

The chain carries TRBV4-1 and TRBJ2-5; TRBD1 matches 7 bases. CDR3 length: 15 amino acids. The trim removed 6 bases at V and 5 bases at J, leaving 12 bases unmatched. Germline V gene sequence: CDR1 MGHRA, CDR2 YSYEKL. The CDR3 coding sequence is TGCGCCAGCAGAACTAATACAGGGGATTGGGAGACCCAGTACTTC. This codes for CASRTNTGDWETQYF.

This clone has only a few counts. The chain has TRBV19 and TRBJ1-2, with 7 bases aligning to TRBD1. The germline V gene encodes CDR1 LNHDA and CDR2 SQIVND (reference sequence). The CDR3 consists of 12 residues. Trimming at V came to 6 bases and at J to 8 bases, leaving 6 bases not matched to a gene. CDR3 loop: CASSRQGVGYTF. As DNA, the CDR3 is TGTGCCAGTAGCCGACAGGGAGTCGGCTACACCTTC.

The rearrangement uses TRBV3-1 (or the pseudogene TRBV3-2) and TRBJ2-1, with 9 bases aligning to TRBD2. CDR3 size: 16 residues. CDR1 and CDR2 (germline): LGHDT, YNNKEL (reference sequence). V trimming: 5 bases; J trimming: 8 bases; junction bases outside the gene matches: 13. In DNA, the CDR3 is TGTGCCAGCAGCAGGCTGGCCAGCGGGAGGTTGGATGAGCAGTTCTTC. It encodes CASSRLASGRLDEQFF.

V gene TRBV29-1 combines with J gene TRBJ2-5; the match to TRBD2 covers 9 bases. Germline V gives CDR1 SQVTM, CDR2 ANQGSEA. The CDR3 loop spans 14 amino acids. V lost 6 bases, J lost 4 bases, and 9 bases stayed unmatched. The CDR3 nucleotides are TGCAGCGTGGACGCAGCGGGAGGCCCAGAGACCCAGTACTTC. Its translation: CSVDAAGGPETQYF.

This rearrangement joins TRBV4-1 to TRBJ2-3, with D possibly being TRBD2 (6 bases). This CDR3 contains 15 residues. The germline V gene has CDR1 MGHRA and CDR2 YSYEKL. V gave up 7 bases and J gave up 4 bases, with 18 bases separating them. CDR3 in amino acids: CASKLTSGPADTQYF. The CDR3, as DNA: TGCGCCAGCAAGCTTACGAGCGGGCCTGCAGATACGCAGTATTTT.

The V and J genes are TRBV7-9 and TRBJ2-2; D ambiguous. V lost 3 bases to trimming and J lost 8 bases, with 4 bases between them. CDR1 SEHNR and CDR2 FQNEAQ come from the germline V gene (reference sequence). The CDR3 sequence is 11 residues long. The CDR3 nucleotides are TGTGCCAGCAGCTTTATGGGGGAGCTGTTTTTT. Residues: CASSFMGELFF.

This chain joins TRBV19 and TRBJ1-2; possibly TRBD1 for D (6 bases). The CDR3 is made up of 12 amino acids. Germline V gene sequence: CDR1 LNHDA, CDR2 SQIVND (reference sequence). With 5 bases removed from V and 10 bases from J, the gap between germline ends came to 14 bases. In DNA, the CDR3 is TGTGCCAGTAGTTGGACAGACGGAGACTACACCTTC. Translated: CASSWTDGDYTF.

The V and J genes are TRBV7-9 and TRBJ2-1, with unresolved D. V lost 3 bases and J 4 bases, leaving 13 bases between the germline ends. CDR1 and CDR2 (germline): SEHNR, FQNEAQ (reference sequence). The CDR3 sequence is 15 residues long. Here the CDR3 reads CASSFITVPYNEQFF. The CDR3 DNA is TGTGCCAGCAGCTTTATTACGGTCCCATACAATGAGCAGTTCTTC.

This clone was observed once. The rearrangement uses TRBV3-1 (or the pseudogene TRBV3-2) and TRBJ2-3; D is ambiguous. Germline CDR1 is LGHDT and CDR2 is YNNKEL (reference sequence). The V and J ends lost 0 bases and 5 bases respectively, with 9 bases between them. This CDR3 region has 14 residues. The CDR3 coding sequence is TGTGCCAGCAGCCAAGACTACCCCCAAGATACGCAGTATTTT. Amino acids: CASSQDYPQDTQYF.

The chain combines TRBV10-2 with TRBJ2-3; 10 bases match TRBD2. This CDR3 has 17 residues. The junction had 10 bases not matched to a gene; V was cut back by 2 bases and J by 5 bases. Per germline, CDR1 WSHSY and CDR2 SAAADI. Here the CDR3 reads CASSELGSSGRRDTQYF. The CDR3 DNA reads as TGCGCCAGCAGTGAGCTAGGGTCTAGCGGGAGACGAGATACGCAGTATTTT.

The genes are TRBV19 and TRBJ1-5; unclear D gene. The CDR3 has 17 residues. Germline lookup yields CDR1 LNHDA and CDR2 SQIVND (reference sequence). V lost 10 bases and J 0 bases, leaving 22 bases between the germline ends. CDR3 bases: TGTGCCACCCATAGCCCCGGGAGTCGTTTTAGCAATCAGCCCCAGCATTTT. The encoded protein is CATHSPGSRFSNQPQHF.